Presented here are 5 T cell receptor beta chains from one specimen sequenced in a study of shared clonotypes between healthy human individuals. Data came from immunoSEQ multiplex PCR; TCRdb stores just in-frame clones and leaves some out. The table shows about 380,000 clones, with about 96% occurring only once. Sequences were obtained from memory CD8+ T cells sorted from blood. Subset of the sample: CD45RO+ cells pooled with CCR7-negative TemRA cells. The receptors originated from a man aged 25 to 45 in good health.

The V and J genes are TRBV7-9 and TRBJ2-1, with D possibly being TRBD2 (5 bases). Per germline, CDR1 SEHNR and CDR2 FQNEAQ (reference sequence). The V end lost 5 bases, the J end lost 6 bases, and 8 bases lay between the germline ends. This CDR3 region has 12 residues. Here the CDR3 reads CASSIRGNEQFF. In nucleotides, the CDR3 is TGTGCCAGCAGCATCCGGGGCAATGAGCAGTTCTTC.

J is TRBJ2-2 and V is TRBV10-1, with D perhaps TRBD2 (6 bases). V was pared by 7 bases and J by 5 bases, with 17 bases between. Germline values: CDR1 WNHNN, CDR2 SYGVQD (reference sequence). The CDR3 has 15 amino acids. CDR3 residues: CASIPVSGRTGELFF. The DNA of the CDR3 is TGCGCCAGCATCCCGGTTTCGGGGAGGACCGGGGAGCTGTTTTTT.

The genes are TRBV28 and TRBJ2-7; D gene unclear. Germline lookup yields CDR1 MDHEN and CDR2 SYDVKM. Deletions cut 6 bases from V and 2 bases from J, with 14 bases between. The CDR3 runs to 14 residues. The CDR3 nucleotides read TGTGCCAGCAGCCTGGGTTGGGGAACCTACGAGCAGTACTTC. Its protein product is CASSLGWGTYEQYF.

The chain employs TRBV7-2 and TRBJ2-3, with 10 bases that match TRBD2. The CDR3 is 15 residues long. Germline V gene data show CDR1 as SGHTA and CDR2 as FQGNSA. Trimming at V came to 0 bases and at J to 6 bases, leaving 3 bases not matched to a gene. The CDR3 spells CASSLASGRWDTQYF. The CDR3 bases are TGTGCCAGCAGCTTAGCTAGCGGGAGGTGGGATACGCAGTATTTT.

This clone has just one count. Written as DNA, the CDR3 is TGTGCCAGCAGCTCGCCCCGACAGGGGGCGCCGATAGATACGCAGTATTTT. It is translated as CASSSPRQGAPIDTQYF. The chain joins TRBV11-2 to TRBJ2-3; TRBD1 matches at 10 bases. The V segment lost 4 bases and the J segment 5 bases; nucleotides outside the gene matches: 12. This CDR3 is 17 amino acids long. CDR1 and CDR2 (germline): SGHAT, FQNNGV.